This entry features one TCR beta chain sequence. Its antigen has not been determined. Per-nucleotide qualities are absent, and no much larger clonotype sits a single base away. This sample is drawn from a study of control samples from healthy donors and cancer patients (dated by TCRdb to the early 2020s). The library was made by the immunoSEQ multiplex PCR assay. The table was pulled from immuneACCESS by TCRdb, which kept in-frame rearrangements only. Such tables lose some clones; where checked, under half of the loss comes from unresolved V genes, and the rest has no known cause. In all, the sample holds about 34,000 clones, and roughly 86% of those were seen once. 1.6% of the sample lies in the top ten. Measured from the cysteine to the phenylalanine, the CDR3 is 13 residues long. Left in the record is the CDR3 DNA by itself, 39 bases read in frame from the first base. V sheds 6 bases and J sheds 7 bases, leaving 13 bases between their ends. The germline V gene (reference sequence) gives CDR1 as LNHDA and CDR2 as SQIVND.

The chain was built from TRBV19 and TRBJ2-1; 6 matching bases give a weak D call of TRBD2. This clonotype was obtained from a woman aged 40 to 50 with lung cancer. The sequencing sample was made of PBMCs. Here is the DNA: TGTGCCAGTAGCCCTCGGGAGAAGAATGAGCAGTTCTTC. Its protein product is CASSPREKNEQFF.